This TCR beta chain was profiled in a study of patients and donors after allogeneic stem cell transplantation. Only one count was recorded for this clonotype. TCRdb itself ran the RT-PCR reads through MiXCR, one entry per CDR3 protein. This table holds about 90,000 distinct CDR3 sequences, 40% to 60% found once. The germline V gene encodes CDR1 LGHNA and CDR2 YSLEER. The CDR3 is 15 amino acids. Trimming cost V 3 bases and J 5 bases; bases outside gene matches: 3. This rearrangement joins TRBV4-3 to TRBJ2-1; 11 bases line up with TRBD2. This receptor was taken from a human donor who was either an allogeneic HSCT recipient or a stem cell or donor lymphocyte infusion donor (not recorded which). It is not recorded whose cells these are; they may come from a transplant donor. Sequencing was done on a sample of blood, either unsorted or a sorted T cell fraction (not recorded which). The CDR3, as DNA: TGCGCCAGCAGCCAGGGGACTAGCGGTAACAATGAGCAGTTCTTC. Its protein is CASSQGTSGNNEQFF.